This T cell receptor beta chain is drawn from a study of technical replicates of blood from a few donors. The protocol was immunoSEQ multiplex PCR, while the TCRdb copy is restricted to in-frame clones and leaves out a portion. The table records 98,000 or so clones, approximately 95% of them present only once. CDR1 and CDR2 from the germline V gene are SNHLY and FYNNEI. V lost 1 base, J lost 4 bases, and 10 bases stayed unmatched. The CDR3 loop spans 16 amino acids. V gene TRBV2 combines with J gene TRBJ2-7; 7 bases match TRBD1. The receptor's source is a human donor in good health. Sequencing input: T cells isolated from PBMCs. CDR3 protein: CASSEGPGTVGYEQYF. CDR3 bases: TGTGCCAGCAGTGAAGGACCCGGGACAGTCGGTTACGAGCAGTACTTC. The variable domain in full, with the rest retrieved from reference TRBV2 and TRBJ2-7, is EPEVTQTPSHQVTQMGQEVILRCVPISNHLYFYWYRQILGQKVEFLVSFYNNEISEKSEIFDDQFSVERPDGSNFTLKIRSTKLEDSAMYFCASSEGPGTVGYEQYFGPGTRLTVT.